These 9 T cell receptor beta chains originate from one sample sequenced in a study of cytomegalovirus exposure and HLA in healthy donors (dated by TCRdb to 2017 to 2019). Preparation of the library involved the immunoSEQ multiplex PCR assay. The multiplex PCR relied on a mix of 60 forward primers for TCR Vbeta segments and 13 reverse primers for TCR Jbeta segments. TCRdb's version of the immuneACCESS table is confined to in-frame rearrangements and falls short of the full clone set. An unresolved V gene accounts for under half of the shortfall where checked; the remainder is of unknown origin. The sample records some 130,000 clones, 70% to 85% of which are singletons. About 2.5% of the sample belongs to the ten largest clones. Sequenced sample: PBMCs. These receptors were taken from a boy between 2 and 10 years old in good health and CMV-seronegative.

The rearrangement uses TRBV6-6 and TRBJ2-5; TRBD2 aligns across 7 bases. There are 14 residues in the CDR3. CDR1 and CDR2 (germline): MNHNY, SVGAGI (reference sequence). V lost 7 bases to trimming and J lost 5 bases; unmatched junction nucleotides: 10. For the CDR3, the DNA is TGTGCCAGCACCTTAAAGCTAGCGGTGGAGACCCAGTACTTC. Translating gives CASTLKLAVETQYF.

The V and J genes are TRBV7-9 and TRBJ1-2, with D tentatively TRBD1 (6 bases). This CDR3 contains 17 residues. Trimming took 4 bases from V and 7 from J, leaving 25 bases between them. Germline V gene sequence: CDR1 SEHNR, CDR2 FQNEAQ (reference sequence). CDR3 sequence reads: CASSSELVGTPDGGYTF. CDR3 nucleotide sequence: TGTGCCAGCAGCTCCGAGCTAGTAGGGACACCAGACGGTGGCTACACCTTC.

The V call is TRBV6-4, the J call TRBJ2-1; 12 nucleotides agree with TRBD2. Losses at the gene ends were 5 bases for V and 8 bases for J; bases not matched to a gene: 4. Germline-derived CDR1 and CDR2 are MRHNA and SNTAGT. The CDR3 is 14 residues long. CDR3 sequence reads: CASSTSGGRDEQFF. The DNA of the CDR3 is TGTGCCAGCAGTACTAGCGGGGGGAGAGATGAGCAGTTCTTC.

The chain has TRBV30 and TRBJ2-3, with TRBD2 matching over 7 bases. The CDR3 extends over 15 amino acids. The junction had 4 bases not matched to a gene; V was cut back by 1 base and J by 0 bases. Germline assignment: CDR1 GTSNPN and CDR2 SVGIG (reference sequence). CDR3 protein: CAWSAASGSTDTQYF. As DNA, the CDR3 is TGTGCCTGGAGTGCCGCTAGCGGCAGCACAGATACGCAGTATTTT.

The V call is TRBV30, the J call TRBJ1-2, with D unclear. The CDR3 runs 13 residues. Germline assignment: CDR1 GTSNPN and CDR2 SVGIG (reference sequence). The V end lost 3 bases, the J end lost 8 bases, and 16 bases lay between the germline ends. In DNA, the CDR3 is TGTGCCTGGAGCGCCGCGGCCCCTAGGGGCTACACCTTC. Translation: CAWSAAAPRGYTF.

This clone is labeled medium-sized. The chain joins TRBV7-9 to TRBJ1-1, with D unclear. V lost 5 bases and J 3 bases, leaving 4 bases between the germline ends. The germline V gene has CDR1 SEHNR and CDR2 FQNEAQ (reference sequence). The CDR3 is 11 amino acids. CDR3 coding DNA: TGTGCCAGCAGCACGGACACTGAAGCTTTCTTT. Amino acids: CASSTDTEAFF.

V and J are TRBV4-1 and TRBJ2-7; D is ambiguous. Germline V lookup: CDR1 MGHRA, CDR2 YSYEKL. The V end was cut by 1 base, the J end by 3 bases, with 7 bases between. The CDR3 has 13 residues. The CDR3 sequence is CASSQVTDYEQYF. The CDR3 DNA reads as TGCGCCAGCAGCCAAGTAACAGACTACGAGCAGTACTTC.

The rearrangement links TRBV7-8 to TRBJ1-3; unclear D gene. This CDR3 spans 16 amino acids. The germline V gene encodes CDR1 SGHVS and CDR2 FQNEAQ. V gave up 5 bases and J gave up 0 bases, with 14 bases separating them. CDR3 region: CASSRSTGVSGNTIYF. The DNA for the CDR3 is TGTGCCAGCAGCCGCTCGACCGGAGTCTCTGGAAACACCATATATTTT. The variable domain in full, completed from reference TRBV7-8 and TRBJ1-3, reads GAGVSQSPRYKVAKRGQDVALRCDPISGHVSLFWYQQALGQGPEFLTYFQNEAQLDKSGLPSDRFFAERPEGSVSTLKIQRTQQEDSAVYLCASSRSTGVSGNTIYFGEGSWLTVV.

In this sample, this clone turned up once. The CDR3 loop is CASSLGGRTDTQYF. The CDR3 DNA sequence: TGTGCCAGCAGCCTCGGGGGGCGCACAGATACGCAGTATTTT. The chain links TRBV9 to TRBJ2-3, with a tentative D call TRBD2 (7 bases). Germline-derived CDR1 and CDR2 are SGDLS and YYNGEE. The length of the CDR3 is 14 residues. The germline V and J ends were trimmed by 4 bases and 1 base, with 10 bases remaining between them.